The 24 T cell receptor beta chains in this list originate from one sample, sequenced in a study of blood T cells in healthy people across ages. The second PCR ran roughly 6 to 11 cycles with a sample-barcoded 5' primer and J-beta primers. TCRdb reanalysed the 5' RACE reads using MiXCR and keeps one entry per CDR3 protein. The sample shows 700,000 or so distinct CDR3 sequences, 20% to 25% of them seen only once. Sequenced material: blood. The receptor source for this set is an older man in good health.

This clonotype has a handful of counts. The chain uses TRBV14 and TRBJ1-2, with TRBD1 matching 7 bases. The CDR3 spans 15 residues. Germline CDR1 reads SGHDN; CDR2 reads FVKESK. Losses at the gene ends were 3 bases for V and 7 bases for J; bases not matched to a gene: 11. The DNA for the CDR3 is TGTGCCAGCAGCCAGGAATACAGGGGTGCGAGTGGCTACACCTTC. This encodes CASSQEYRGASGYTF.

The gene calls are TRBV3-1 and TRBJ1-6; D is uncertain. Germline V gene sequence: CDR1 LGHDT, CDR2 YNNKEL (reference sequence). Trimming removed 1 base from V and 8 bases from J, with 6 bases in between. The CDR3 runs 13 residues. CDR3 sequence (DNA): TGTGCCAGCAGCCAAGGTGGTGATTCACCCCTCCACTTT. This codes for CASSQGGDSPLHF.

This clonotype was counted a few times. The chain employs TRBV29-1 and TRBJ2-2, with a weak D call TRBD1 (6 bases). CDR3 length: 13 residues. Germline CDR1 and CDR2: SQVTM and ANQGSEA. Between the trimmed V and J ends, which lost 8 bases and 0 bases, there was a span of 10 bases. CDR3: CSTRTANTGELFF. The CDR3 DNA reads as TGCAGCACTAGGACAGCGAACACCGGGGAGCTGTTTTTT.

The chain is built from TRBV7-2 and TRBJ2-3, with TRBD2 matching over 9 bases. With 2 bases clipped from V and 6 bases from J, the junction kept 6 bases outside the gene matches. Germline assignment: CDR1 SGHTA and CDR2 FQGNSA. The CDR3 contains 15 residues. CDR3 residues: CASSLMWLAGDTQYF. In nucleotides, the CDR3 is TGTGCCAGCAGCTTAATGTGGCTAGCGGGGGATACGCAGTATTTT.

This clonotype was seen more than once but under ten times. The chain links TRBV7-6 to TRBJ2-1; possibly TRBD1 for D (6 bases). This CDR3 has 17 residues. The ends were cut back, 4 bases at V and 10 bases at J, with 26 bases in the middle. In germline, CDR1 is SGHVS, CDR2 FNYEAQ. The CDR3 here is CASSSKPSGTRSSEQFF. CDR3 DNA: TGTGCCAGCAGCTCTAAACCATCCGGGACAAGGAGTAGCGAGCAGTTCTTC.

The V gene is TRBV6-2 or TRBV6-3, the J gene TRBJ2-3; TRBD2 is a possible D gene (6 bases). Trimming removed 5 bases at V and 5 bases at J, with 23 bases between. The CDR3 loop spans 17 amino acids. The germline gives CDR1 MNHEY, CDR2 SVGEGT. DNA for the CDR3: TGTGCCAGCAGTCCACCTCATGTGTGGGAGCGGGTAGATACGCAGTATTTT. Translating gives CASSPPHVWERVDTQYF.

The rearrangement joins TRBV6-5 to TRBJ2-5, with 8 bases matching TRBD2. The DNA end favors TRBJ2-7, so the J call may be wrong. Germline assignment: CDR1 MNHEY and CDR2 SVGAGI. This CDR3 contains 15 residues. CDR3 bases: TGTGCCAGCAGTTACTCGATGGGGACTAGAGGCGAGCAGTACTTC. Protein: CASSYSMGTRGEQYF.

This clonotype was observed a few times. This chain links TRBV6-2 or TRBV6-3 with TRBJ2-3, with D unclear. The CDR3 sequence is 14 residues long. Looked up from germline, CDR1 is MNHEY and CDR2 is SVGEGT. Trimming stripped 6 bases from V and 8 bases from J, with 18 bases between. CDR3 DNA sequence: TGTGCCAGCAGCCCACCTACCGGCGTGAGTACGCAGTATTTT. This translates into CASSPPTGVSTQYF.

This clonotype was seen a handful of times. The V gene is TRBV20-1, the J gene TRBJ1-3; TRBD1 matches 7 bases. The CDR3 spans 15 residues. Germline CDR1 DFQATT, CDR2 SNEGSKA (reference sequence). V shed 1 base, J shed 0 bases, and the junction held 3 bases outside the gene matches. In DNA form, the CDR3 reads TGCAGTGCTAGAGGACAGGGCATCTCTGGAAACACCATATATTTT. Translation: CSARGQGISGNTIYF.

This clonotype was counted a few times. CDR3 sequence: CASRDSSAMTGTDTQYF. CDR3 nucleotides: TGTGCCAGCAGGGATTCTAGCGCGATGACTGGCACAGATACGCAGTATTTT. The genes are TRBV12-3 or TRBV12-4 and TRBJ2-3; a possible D gene is TRBD2 (6 bases). Deletions cut 6 bases from V and 1 base from J, with 20 bases between. CDR3 length: 17 amino acids.

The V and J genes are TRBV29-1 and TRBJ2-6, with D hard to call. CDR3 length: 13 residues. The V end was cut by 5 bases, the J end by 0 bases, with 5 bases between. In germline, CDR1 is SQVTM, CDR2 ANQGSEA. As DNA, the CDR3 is TGCAGCGTTACAAGCTCTGGGGCCAACGTCCTGACTTTC. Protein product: CSVTSSGANVLTF.

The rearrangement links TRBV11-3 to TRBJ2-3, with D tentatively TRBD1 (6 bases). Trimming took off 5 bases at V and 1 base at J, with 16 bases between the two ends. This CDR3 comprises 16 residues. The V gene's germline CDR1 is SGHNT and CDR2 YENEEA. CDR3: CASSPRQVGGTDTQYF. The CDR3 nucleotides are TGTGCCAGCAGCCCACGACAGGTGGGAGGCACAGATACGCAGTATTTT.

Here the CDR3 reads CSARDQETLKETQYF. CDR3 bases: TGCAGTGCTAGAGATCAGGAGACCCTCAAAGAGACCCAGTACTTC. This chain connects TRBV20-1 to TRBJ2-5, with D hard to call. This CDR3 spans 15 amino acids. CDR1 DFQATT and CDR2 SNEGSKA come from the germline V gene (reference sequence). The V gene lost 0 bases and the J gene lost 3 bases, with 14 bases spanning the gap.

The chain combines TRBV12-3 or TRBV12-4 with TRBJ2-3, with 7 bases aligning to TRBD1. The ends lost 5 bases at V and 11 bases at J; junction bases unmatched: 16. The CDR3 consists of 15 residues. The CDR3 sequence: CASSPSPQGDGLQYF. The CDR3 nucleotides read TGTGCCAGCAGTCCCTCCCCGCAGGGGGACGGTCTGCAGTATTTT.

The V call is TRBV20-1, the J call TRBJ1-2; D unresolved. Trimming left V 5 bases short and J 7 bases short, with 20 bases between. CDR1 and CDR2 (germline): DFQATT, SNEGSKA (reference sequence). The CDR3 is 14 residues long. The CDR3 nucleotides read TGCAGTGCTGAAGGGTGGCAAGGCCTATTTGGCTACACCTTC. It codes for CSAEGWQGLFGYTF.

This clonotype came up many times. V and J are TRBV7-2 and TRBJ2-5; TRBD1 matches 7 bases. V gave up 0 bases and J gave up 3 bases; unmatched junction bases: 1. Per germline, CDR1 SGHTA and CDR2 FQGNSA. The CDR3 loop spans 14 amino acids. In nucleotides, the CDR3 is TGTGCCAGCAGCTTAGCGGGACAGAAAGAGACCCAGTACTTC. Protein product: CASSLAGQKETQYF.

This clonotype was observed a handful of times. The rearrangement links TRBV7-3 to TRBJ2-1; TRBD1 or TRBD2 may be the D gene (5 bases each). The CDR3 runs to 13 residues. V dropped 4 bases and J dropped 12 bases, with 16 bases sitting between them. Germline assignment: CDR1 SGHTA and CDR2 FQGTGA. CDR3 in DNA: TGTGCCAGCAGCTCTGGTCAGGGTCGGGGGCAGTTCTTC. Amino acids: CASSSGQGRGQFF.

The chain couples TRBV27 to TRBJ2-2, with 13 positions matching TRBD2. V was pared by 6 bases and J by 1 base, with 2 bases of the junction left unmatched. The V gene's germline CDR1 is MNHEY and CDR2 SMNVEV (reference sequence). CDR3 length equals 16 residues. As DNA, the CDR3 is TGTGCCAGCAGCAGGACTAGCGGGGGGAACACCGGGGAGCTGTTTTTT. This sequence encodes CASSRTSGGNTGELFF.

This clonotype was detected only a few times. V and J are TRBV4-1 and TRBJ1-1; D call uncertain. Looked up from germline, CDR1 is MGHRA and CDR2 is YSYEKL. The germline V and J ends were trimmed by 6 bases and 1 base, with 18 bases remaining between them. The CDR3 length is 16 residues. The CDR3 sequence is CASSFRERSGNTEAFF. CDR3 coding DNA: TGCGCCAGCAGTTTTAGGGAAAGAAGTGGGAACACTGAAGCTTTCTTT.

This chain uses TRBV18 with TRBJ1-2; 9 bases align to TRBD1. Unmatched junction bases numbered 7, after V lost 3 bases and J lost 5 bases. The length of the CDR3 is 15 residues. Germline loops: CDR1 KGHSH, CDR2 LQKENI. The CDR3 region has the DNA TGTGCCAGCTCACCGAAACAGGGGGCCCGTTATGGCTACACCTTC. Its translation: CASSPKQGARYGYTF.

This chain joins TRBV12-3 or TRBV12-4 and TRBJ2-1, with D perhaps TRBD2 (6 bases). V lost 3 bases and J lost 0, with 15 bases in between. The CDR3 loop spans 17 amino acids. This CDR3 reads CASSLAFGRDSYNEQFF. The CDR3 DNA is TGTGCCAGCAGTTTGGCCTTCGGGCGGGACTCCTACAATGAGCAGTTCTTC.

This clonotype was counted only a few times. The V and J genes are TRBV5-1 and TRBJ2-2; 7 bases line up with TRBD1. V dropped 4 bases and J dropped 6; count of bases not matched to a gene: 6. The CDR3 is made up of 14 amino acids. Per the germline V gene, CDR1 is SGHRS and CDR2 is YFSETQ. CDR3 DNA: TGCGCCAGCAGCGCTACCCAGGGGGCCGGGGAGCTGTTTTTT. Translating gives CASSATQGAGELFF.

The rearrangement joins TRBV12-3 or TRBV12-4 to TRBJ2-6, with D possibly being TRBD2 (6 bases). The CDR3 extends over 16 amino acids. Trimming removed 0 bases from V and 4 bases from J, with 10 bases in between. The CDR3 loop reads CASSLAGGLGANVLTF. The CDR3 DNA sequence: TGTGCCAGCAGTTTAGCGGGAGGATTGGGGGCCAACGTCCTGACTTTC.

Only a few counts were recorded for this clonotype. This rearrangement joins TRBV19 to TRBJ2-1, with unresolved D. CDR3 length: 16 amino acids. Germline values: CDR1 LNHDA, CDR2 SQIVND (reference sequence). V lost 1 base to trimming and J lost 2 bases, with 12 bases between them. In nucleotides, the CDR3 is TGTGCCAGTAGTATAGGCGCGTCCTTCCCCTACAATGAGCAGTTCTTC. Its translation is CASSIGASFPYNEQFF.